The count of the clone carrying this T cell receptor (beta chain) is one. Libraries were prepared by immunoSEQ multiplex PCR; TCRdb keeps only in-frame clonotypes and omits some of them. This sample has about 400,000 clones; approximately 88% occur once, and the top ten carry roughly 1.2%. Germline V CDR1 and CDR2: GTSNPN, SVGIG (reference sequence). Trimming cost V 0 bases and J 1 base, with 36 bases left between them. CDR3 length: 23 amino acids. This record comes from a study of blood T cell repertoires in COVID-19. This TCR was recovered from a man in his forties with acute or convalescent COVID-19. J is TRBJ1-2 and V is TRBV30; tentative D call: TRBD1 (5 bases). The sequenced sample was peripheral blood. The CDR3 bases are TGTGCCTGGAGTGTACTAGCAAGCCAGGTCCCTCTTAACACAGGTGAGGTTAACTATGGCTACACCTTC. This codes for CAWSVLASQVPLNTGEVNYGYTF. Full variable domain (outside the CDR3, taken from reference TRBV30 and TRBJ1-2): SQTIHQWPATLVQPVGSPLSLECTVEGTSNPNLYWYRQAAGRGLQLLFYSVGIGQISSEVPQNLSASRPQDRQFILSSKKLLLSDSGFYLCAWSVLASQVPLNTGEVNYGYTFGSGTRLTVV.